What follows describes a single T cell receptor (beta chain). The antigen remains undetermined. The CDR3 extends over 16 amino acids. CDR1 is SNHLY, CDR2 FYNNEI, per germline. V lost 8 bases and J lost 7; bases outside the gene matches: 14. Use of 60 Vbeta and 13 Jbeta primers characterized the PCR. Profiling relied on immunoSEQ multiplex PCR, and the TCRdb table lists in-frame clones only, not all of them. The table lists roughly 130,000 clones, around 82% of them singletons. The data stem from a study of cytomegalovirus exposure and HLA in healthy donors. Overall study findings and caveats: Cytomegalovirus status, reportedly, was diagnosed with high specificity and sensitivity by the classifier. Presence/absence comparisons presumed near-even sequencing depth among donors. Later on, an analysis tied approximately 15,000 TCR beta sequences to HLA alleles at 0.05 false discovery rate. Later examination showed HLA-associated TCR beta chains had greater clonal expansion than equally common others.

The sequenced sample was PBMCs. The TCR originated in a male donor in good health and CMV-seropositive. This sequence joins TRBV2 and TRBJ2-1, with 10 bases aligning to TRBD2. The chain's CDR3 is CASLGVGASGSNEQFF. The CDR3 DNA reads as TGTGCCAGCCTCGGAGTAGGGGCTAGCGGGAGTAATGAGCAGTTCTTC.